Below are 23 T cell receptor beta chains sequenced from a single sample in a study of control samples from healthy donors and cancer patients. TCRdb's copy holds only in-frame clones and misses some; the assay was immunoSEQ multiplex PCR. The data contain 150,000 or so clones, 90% to 95% of them singletons. The specimen was blood. The receptors come from a man younger than 30 in good health.

V gene TRBV15 combines with J gene TRBJ1-4; D is undetermined. Deletions cut 0 bases from V and 0 bases from J, with 8 bases between. The CDR3 length is 16 residues. The V gene's germline CDR1 is LNHNV and CDR2 YYDKDF (reference sequence). CDR3 DNA sequence: TGTGCCACCAGCAGAGATAGGGTTGCAACTAATGAAAAACTGTTTTTT. Protein: CATSRDRVATNEKLFF. Together with reference TRBV15 and TRBJ1-4, the CDR3 gives the full variable domain: DAMVIQNPRYQVTQFGKPVTLSCSQTLNHNVMYWYQQKSSQAPKLLFHYYDKDFNNEADTPDNFQSRRPNTSFCFLDIRSPGLGDTAMYLCATSRDRVATNEKLFFGSGTQLSVL.

This clone was observed a single time. This chain connects TRBV3-1 (or the pseudogene TRBV3-2) to TRBJ2-3, with 10 bases lining up with TRBD2. This CDR3 has 16 residues. Germline CDR1 reads LGHDT; CDR2 reads YNNKEL (reference sequence). Germline trimming cut 0 bases from V and 8 bases from J; bases unmatched to any gene: 8. This CDR3 is CASSQDSTSGVGTQYF. The CDR3 bases are TGTGCCAGCAGCCAAGATAGTACTAGCGGGGTCGGTACGCAGTATTTT.

The chain combines TRBV5-1 with TRBJ2-7, with D maybe TRBD2 (5 bases). Trimming stripped 4 bases from V and 3 bases from J, with 14 bases between. This CDR3 region has 14 residues. Per the germline V gene, CDR1 is SGHRS and CDR2 is YFSETQ. The CDR3 region is CASSPRTFHYEQYF. CDR3 bases: TGCGCCAGCAGCCCCCGGACTTTCCACTACGAGCAGTACTTC.

The chain recombines TRBV18 with TRBJ2-1; D unresolved. The germline gives CDR1 KGHSH, CDR2 LQKENI. V was trimmed by 3 bases and J by 5 bases, leaving 17 bases between them. This CDR3 spans 16 amino acids. Written as DNA, the CDR3 is TGTGCCAGCTCACCTCGCCCCTCCTTTAGGGACAATGAGCAGTTCTTC. This sequence encodes CASSPRPSFRDNEQFF.

This clone came up once. In DNA form, the CDR3 reads TGCAGCGTTGAAACCTCCCAGGGGACCGGGGAGCTGTTTTTT. This sequence encodes CSVETSQGTGELFF. This sequence joins TRBV29-1 and TRBJ2-2, with D perhaps matching TRBD1 (6 bases). Germline V gene lookup returns CDR1 SQVTM and CDR2 ANQGSEA. There are 14 residues in the CDR3. With 2 bases removed from V and 5 bases from J, the gap between germline ends came to 12 bases.

This rearrangement joins TRBV3-1 (or the pseudogene TRBV3-2) to TRBJ2-1; possibly TRBD1 or TRBD2 for D (5 bases each). CDR3 length equals 19 residues. From germline, CDR1 is LGHDT and CDR2 YNNKEL (reference sequence). Between the trimmed V and J ends, which lost 4 bases and 2 bases, there was a span of 24 bases. Here the CDR3 DNA reads TGTGCCAGCAGCCTGGACTGGGGCGAGGAGCTTGACACCTACAATGAGCAGTTCTTC. Its translation: CASSLDWGEELDTYNEQFF.

The rearrangement links TRBV15 to TRBJ1-3; D not resolved. There are 12 residues in the CDR3. V lost 4 bases, J lost 11 bases, and 12 bases lay in between. Per the germline V gene, CDR1 is LNHNV and CDR2 is YYDKDF (reference sequence). The CDR3: CATSTRFDPIYF. The CDR3 bases are TGTGCCACCAGCACGCGATTCGACCCCATATATTTT.

CDR3 in DNA: TGTGCCAGCAGTGACGTCCCGCGTCCAGATAAACTGTTTTTT. Protein: CASSDVPRPDKLFF. This chain joins TRBV6-1 and TRBJ1-4; D remains unclear. Trimming removed 3 bases at V and 11 bases at J, with 16 bases between. The germline CDR1 and CDR2 sequences are MNHNS and SASEGT. This CDR3 is 14 amino acids long.

This chain links TRBV7-2 with TRBJ1-2, with 7 bases fitting TRBD1. Per germline, CDR1 SGHTA and CDR2 FQGNSA. Germline trimming cut 7 bases from V and 3 bases from J; bases unmatched to any gene: 8. The CDR3 is 14 residues long. CDR3 sequence (DNA): TGTGCCAGCACCTTCGACAGGGTGGACTATGGCTACACCTTC. Protein: CASTFDRVDYGYTF.

Concerning this clone: One junction end does not reproduce the germline sequence, and a read error may be involved. The chain uses TRBV7-7 and TRBJ2-2; 8 bases map to TRBD2. This CDR3 comprises 15 residues. Germline V CDR1 and CDR2: SSHAT, FNYEAQ (reference sequence). CDR3 coding DNA: TGTGCTAGCAGCTTAGCCGGGGGGGACACCGGGGAGCTGTTTTTT. Residues: CASSLAGGDTGELFF.

This rearrangement joins TRBV19 to TRBJ2-1, with 14 bases matching TRBD2. The germline gives CDR1 LNHDA, CDR2 SQIVND (reference sequence). With V trimmed by 7 bases and J by 6 bases, 8 bases remained unmatched. CDR3 length: 16 amino acids. Written as DNA, the CDR3 is TGTGCCAGTATCAAGGGACTAGCGGGAGAGGGCAATGAGCAGTTCTTC. Amino acids: CASIKGLAGEGNEQFF.

The gene calls are TRBV4-1 and TRBJ1-5; the D gene is possibly TRBD1 (6 bases). V shed 1 base and J shed 4 bases, with 11 bases lying between them. CDR3 size: 15 residues. The germline CDR1 and CDR2 sequences are MGHRA and YSYEKL. The CDR3 nucleotides read TGCGCCAGCAGCCAAGGCGAGACAGGTAATCAGCCCCAGCATTTT. Amino acids: CASSQGETGNQPQHF.

This sequence joins TRBV20-1 and TRBJ2-5; no clear D. Germline CDR1 DFQATT, CDR2 SNEGSKA (reference sequence). The CDR3 consists of 11 residues. V lost 4 bases and J 6 bases, leaving 9 bases between the germline ends. CDR3 amino acids: CSAIRGQTQYF. The CDR3 DNA reads TGCAGTGCTATACGCGGACAGACCCAGTACTTC.

The gene calls are TRBV10-3 and TRBJ1-2; TRBD1 agrees at 9 bases. V shed 3 bases and J 7 bases; nucleotides not matched to a gene: 9. The CDR3 has 15 amino acids. Germline V gives CDR1 ENHRY, CDR2 SYGVKD. The chain's CDR3 is CAISDPQQGARGYTF. DNA of the CDR3: TGTGCCATCAGTGACCCGCAACAGGGGGCCCGTGGCTACACCTTC.

The V gene is TRBV19, the J gene TRBJ1-5; possibly TRBD1 for D (5 bases). The V end was cut by 5 bases, the J end by 5 bases, with 16 bases between. The germline CDR1 and CDR2 sequences are LNHDA and SQIVND (reference sequence). This CDR3 has 15 amino acids. The DNA for the CDR3 is TGTGCCAGTAGTCCACCTGGGGGGTGGGATCAGCCCCAGCATTTT. Its protein is CASSPPGGWDQPQHF.

The chain couples TRBV3-1 (or the pseudogene TRBV3-2) to TRBJ1-1; the match to TRBD1 covers 8 bases. Germline lookup yields CDR1 LGHDT and CDR2 YNNKEL (reference sequence). This CDR3 comprises 16 residues. The ends lost 6 bases at V and 1 base at J; junction bases unmatched: 10. CDR3 nucleotide sequence: TGTGCCAGCAGACGGACAGGGAAAAAGGGGAACACTGAAGCTTTCTTT. Encoded protein: CASRRTGKKGNTEAFF.

V usage is TRBV27 and J usage is TRBJ1-2; 9 bases map to TRBD1. Per germline, CDR1 MNHEY and CDR2 SMNVEV (reference sequence). The CDR3 contains 14 residues. V shed 2 bases, J shed 6 bases, and the junction held 4 bases outside the gene matches. The CDR3 loop is CASSLTGGHNGYTF. The CDR3, as DNA: TGTGCCAGCAGTTTAACAGGGGGCCACAATGGCTACACCTTC.

V is TRBV6-2 or TRBV6-3 and J is TRBJ2-1; D unclear. CDR3 size: 15 residues. With 2 bases removed from V and 0 bases from J, the gap between germline ends came to 8 bases. Per the germline V gene, CDR1 is MNHEY and CDR2 is SVGEGT. The chain's CDR3 is CASSYSSPSYNEQFF. CDR3 DNA: TGTGCCAGCAGTTACAGTTCGCCCTCCTACAATGAGCAGTTCTTC.

J is TRBJ2-5 and V is TRBV28; D perhaps matches TRBD2 (6 bases). With 7 bases removed from V and 2 bases from J, the gap between germline ends came to 20 bases. Germline CDR1 MDHEN, CDR2 SYDVKM. This CDR3 is built from 16 residues. The CDR3 DNA reads TGTGCCAGCATCCCGAGTGGGGGACTGATACAAGAGACCCAGTACTTC. This encodes CASIPSGGLIQETQYF.

V gene TRBV27 combines with J gene TRBJ1-2; D unclear. The CDR3 is 15 residues long. CDR1 MNHEY and CDR2 SMNVEV come from the germline V gene (reference sequence). The V end was cut by 5 bases, the J end by 8 bases, with 21 bases between. CDR3 nucleotide sequence: TGTGCCAGCAGTCTCCGTGGAGCGGCCTCGGCCGGCTACACCTTC. As protein: CASSLRGAASAGYTF.

CDR3 sequence reads: CASSTGEGYTEAFF. The CDR3 region has the DNA TGTGCCAGCAGCACAGGGGAGGGATACACTGAAGCTTTCTTT. This chain joins TRBV6-5 and TRBJ1-1; 7 nucleotides agree with TRBD1. This CDR3 spans 14 amino acids. Germline V CDR1 and CDR2: MNHEY, SVGAGI. The J segment lost 3 bases and the V segment lost 6 bases, leaving 7 bases of the junction unmatched.

This clone was seen once. The rearrangement joins TRBV7-2 to TRBJ1-2; no clear D. From germline, CDR1 is SGHTA and CDR2 FQGNSA. The CDR3 length is 14 residues. The V gene lost 1 base and the J gene lost 1 base, with 7 bases spanning the gap. The CDR3 DNA is TGTGCCAGCAGCTTAGACGGGGATAACTATGGCTACACCTTC. Amino acid sequence: CASSLDGDNYGYTF.

V gene TRBV6-5 combines with J gene TRBJ2-7, with D perhaps matching TRBD1 or TRBD2 (5 bases each). CDR1 is MNHEY and CDR2 is SVGAGI in the germline V gene. The CDR3 has 13 residues. Trimming removed 8 bases at V and 0 bases at J, with 11 bases between. CDR3 sequence (DNA): TGTGCCAGCCGGGACGGCAGCTCCTACGAGCAGTACTTC. It codes for CASRDGSSYEQYF.